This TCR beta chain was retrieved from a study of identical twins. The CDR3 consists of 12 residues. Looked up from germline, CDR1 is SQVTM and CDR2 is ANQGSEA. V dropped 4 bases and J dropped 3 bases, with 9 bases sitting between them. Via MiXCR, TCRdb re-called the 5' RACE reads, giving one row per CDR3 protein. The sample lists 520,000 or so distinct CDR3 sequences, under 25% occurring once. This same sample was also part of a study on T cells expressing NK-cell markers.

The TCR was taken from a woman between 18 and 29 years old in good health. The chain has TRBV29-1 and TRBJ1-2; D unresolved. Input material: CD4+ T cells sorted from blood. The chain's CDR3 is CSVVVGYYGYTF. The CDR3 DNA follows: TGCAGCGTTGTAGTCGGTTACTATGGCTACACCTTC. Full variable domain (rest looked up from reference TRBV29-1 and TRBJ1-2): SAVISQKPSRDICQRGTSLTIQCQVDSQVTMMFWYRQQPGQSLTLIATANQGSEATYESGFVIDKFPISRPNLTFSTLTVSNMSPEDSSIYLCSVVVGYYGYTFGSGTRLTVV.